The sequence of this T cell receptor beta chain was determined in a study of OX40 agonist ivuxolimab in advanced cancers. Study details: Patient treatment consisted of intravenous ivuxolimab administration every 2 weeks at 0.01 to 10 mg/kg. Partial responses, seen in three patients, involved one hepatocellular carcinoma and two cutaneous melanomas.

Autoimmune disease history or systemic immunosuppression excluded patients. Germline lookup yields CDR1 SQVTM and CDR2 ANQGSEA. The CDR3 contains 13 residues. The junction had 5 bases not matched to a gene; V was cut back by 8 bases and J by 2 bases. Sequencing was performed with immunoSEQ multiplex PCR; in TCRdb, only in-frame clones are kept and a portion is missing. The sample lists 17,000 or so clones; about four fifths were seen once. This sequence originates from an adult with an advanced solid tumor such as melanoma, head and neck, liver or kidney cancer. The material was CD4+ or CD8+ T cells sorted from blood, obtained in a trial of the OX40 agonist ivuxolimab. The V call is TRBV29-1, the J call TRBJ2-1; TRBD2 aligns across 8 bases. The CDR3 here is CSPRLATYNEQFF. The CDR3, as DNA: TGCAGCCCCAGACTAGCGACCTACAATGAGCAGTTCTTC.